These 17 T cell receptor beta chains were all obtained from the same sample, sequenced in a study of primary melanoma T cells and metastatic recurrence. Generated by immunoSEQ multiplex PCR, the TCRdb table keeps only in-frame clones and is missing some. Its clone listing holds 55 to 70 clones. Sequencing used melanoma tumor tissue. The source of these receptors is a human donor with melanoma.

The V call is TRBV19, the J call TRBJ2-1, with 11 bases aligning to TRBD2. CDR1 and CDR2 (germline): LNHDA, SQIVND (reference sequence). Losses at the gene ends were 5 bases for V and 8 bases for J; bases not matched to a gene: 8. CDR3 size: 15 residues. The CDR3 coding sequence is TGTGCCAGTAGTGTGACTAGCGGGGACTTCGATGAGCAGTTCTTC. Encoded protein: CASSVTSGDFDEQFF.

This clone was observed once. The rearrangement uses TRBV11-3 and TRBJ2-3, with 7 positions matching TRBD1. The germline V gene has CDR1 SGHNT and CDR2 YENEEA. The CDR3 length is 15 residues. V lost 5 bases and J lost 2; bases outside the gene matches: 7. The CDR3 protein is CASSMQGVLTDTQYF. CDR3 DNA sequence: TGTGCCAGCAGCATGCAGGGGGTCCTCACAGATACGCAGTATTTT.

The J gene is TRBJ1-4, the V gene TRBV11-3; no definite D call. CDR3 length equals 14 residues. The germline V gene encodes CDR1 SGHNT and CDR2 YENEEA. V lost 7 bases to trimming and J lost 7 bases, with 16 bases between them. The CDR3 DNA is TGTGCCAGCACACGCGGAGGAGGTTTTGAAAAACTGTTTTTT. Amino acids: CASTRGGGFEKLFF.

The rearrangement joins TRBV19 to TRBJ2-1; D is perhaps TRBD2 (5 bases). V lost 7 bases and J 8 bases, leaving 24 bases between the germline ends. Germline CDR1 reads LNHDA; CDR2 reads SQIVND (reference sequence). The CDR3 totals 16 residues. DNA for the CDR3: TGTGCCAGTACCACTTCGTCCCGCGGGCTGAGGGATGAGCAGTTCTTC. Translated, it gives CASTTSSRGLRDEQFF. Using reference TRBV19 and TRBJ2-1 for the parts outside the CDR3, the full variable domain is DGGITQSPKYLFRKEGQNVTLSCEQNLNHDAMYWYRQDPGQGLRLIYYSQIVNDFQKGDIAEGYSVSREKKESFPLTVTSAQKNPTAFYLCASTTSSRGLRDEQFFGPGTRLTVL.

The V and J genes are TRBV11-3 and TRBJ1-5; 7 bases are shared with TRBD1. The V and J ends lost 5 bases and 5 bases, in that order; junction bases with no gene match: 9. The CDR3 has 15 amino acids. The germline V gene has CDR1 SGHNT and CDR2 YENEEA. CDR3 nucleotides: TGTGCCAGCAGCCCTGGGGGGGACAGTCATCAGCCCCAGCATTTT. It specifies CASSPGGDSHQPQHF.

This clone has just a few counts. V usage is TRBV6-8 and J usage is TRBJ2-2, with 8 bases that match TRBD2. The CDR3 consists of 14 residues. V lost 10 bases and J lost 8; bases outside the gene matches: 12. The germline V gene has CDR1 MNHGY and CDR2 SAAAGT. Written as DNA, the CDR3 is TGTGCCATAGAACCGGGACTAGGCCATGGGGAGCTGTTTTTT. Its protein is CAIEPGLGHGELFF.

The chain combines TRBV19 with TRBJ2-7; 11 bases align to TRBD2. Germline lookup yields CDR1 LNHDA and CDR2 SQIVND (reference sequence). The CDR3 runs to 15 residues. V was pared by 6 bases and J by 7 bases, with 11 bases of the junction left unmatched. The CDR3 sequence: CASSKTSGSLMEQYF. DNA for the CDR3: TGTGCCAGTAGCAAAACTAGCGGGAGTCTAATGGAGCAGTACTTC.

The V gene is TRBV7-1, the J gene TRBJ1-2; TRBD1 might be the D (6 bases). TRBV7-1 counts as an open reading frame of uncertain function. The V end lost 5 bases, the J end lost 3 bases, and 10 bases lay between the germline ends. The CDR3 length is 13 residues. CDR3: CASSTRGDYGYTF. As DNA, the CDR3 is TGTGCCAGCAGCACCAGGGGAGACTATGGCTACACCTTC.

The J gene is TRBJ2-2, the V gene TRBV7-4, with 7 bases aligning to TRBD2. CDR3 length: 15 amino acids. Germline assignment: CDR1 SGHVT and CDR2 SQSDAQ. The J segment lost 5 bases and the V segment lost 5 bases, leaving 8 bases of the junction unmatched. The CDR3: CASSPGTTSTGELFF. The CDR3 DNA sequence: TGTGCCAGCAGCCCCGGGACTACCTCGACCGGGGAGCTGTTTTTT. Variable domain in full (rest from reference TRBV7-4 and TRBJ2-2): GAGVSQSPRYKVAKRGRDVALRCDSISGHVTLYWYRQTLGQGSEVLTYSQSDAQRDKSGRPSGRFSAERPERSVSTLKIQRTEQGDSAVYLCASSPGTTSTGELFFGEGSRLTVL.

This rearrangement joins TRBV6-8 to TRBJ2-5, with D possibly TRBD1 on 5 matching bases. From germline, CDR1 is MNHGY and CDR2 SAAAGT. V was pared by 4 bases and J by 1 base, with 7 bases between. The CDR3 is made up of 13 amino acids. The CDR3 region has the DNA TGTGCCAGCAGTTCAGGGATCCAAGAGACCCAGTACTTC. Translated, it gives CASSSGIQETQYF.

This chain joins TRBV6-8 and TRBJ1-3; TRBD1 agrees at 7 bases. V gave up 10 bases and J gave up 0 bases; unmatched junction bases: 3. This CDR3 has 13 amino acids. The germline V gene has CDR1 MNHGY and CDR2 SAAAGT. DNA of the CDR3: TGTGCCATCAGGGACAGCTCTGGAAACACCATATATTTT. Its protein is CAIRDSSGNTIYF.

There are a few counts of this clone. V gene TRBV11-3 combines with J gene TRBJ1-4; TRBD1 matches 8 bases. Germline V CDR1 and CDR2: SGHNT, YENEEA. The CDR3 consists of 15 residues. V lost 5 bases, J lost 14 bases, and 16 bases stayed unmatched. The CDR3: CASSTQGARSSDLFF. The CDR3 DNA follows: TGTGCCAGCAGCACGCAGGGGGCTAGGTCTTCGGATCTGTTTTTT. The full variable domain, completed using reference TRBV11-3 and TRBJ1-4, is EAGVVQSPRYKIIEKKQPVAFWCNPISGHNTLYWYLQNLGQGPELLIRYENEEAVDDSQLPKDRFSAERLKGVDSTLKIQPAELGDSAVYLCASSTQGARSSDLFFGSGTQLSVL.

About this clone itself: The junction departs from germline at one end; a sequencing error may be responsible. The chain couples TRBV30 to TRBJ1-2; 7 bases map to TRBD1. The germline CDR1 and CDR2 sequences are GTSNPN and SVGIG (reference sequence). The CDR3 extends over 11 amino acids. CDR3 bases: TGTGCCTGCCCCGCCAGGGGGGCGACAGGGTTC. Amino acids: CACPARGATGF.

J is TRBJ2-2 and V is TRBV23-1; 7 bases line up with TRBD2. TRBV23-1 counts as an open reading frame of uncertain function. V lost 6 bases to trimming and J lost 0 bases; unmatched junction nucleotides: 13. This CDR3 comprises 18 residues. CDR3 in amino acids: CASSRRLAVDSNTGELFF. CDR3 bases: TGCGCCAGCAGCCGGAGACTAGCCGTTGACTCGAACACCGGGGAGCTGTTTTTT.

The rearrangement links TRBV7-4 to TRBJ2-6; D is undetermined. V lost 3 bases and J 3 bases, leaving 3 bases between the germline ends. This CDR3 comprises 13 residues. Germline values: CDR1 SGHVT, CDR2 SQSDAQ. The CDR3: CASSFFGANVLTF. The CDR3 region has the DNA TGTGCCAGCAGCTTTTTTGGGGCCAACGTCCTGACTTTC.

The chain combines TRBV19 with TRBJ2-1, with 11 bases matching TRBD2. The V gene's germline CDR1 is LNHDA and CDR2 SQIVND (reference sequence). V lost 5 bases, J lost 6 bases, and 6 bases stayed unmatched. The CDR3 covers 15 residues. CDR3 DNA sequence: TGTGCCAGTAGTTCAACTAGCGGGAGCTTCAATGAGCAGTTCTTC. Encoded protein: CASSSTSGSFNEQFF.

The chain recombines TRBV9 with TRBJ2-5; the D is unclear. This CDR3 is 15 amino acids long. V gave up 4 bases and J gave up 0 bases, with 13 bases separating them. Germline CDR1 SGDLS, CDR2 YYNGEE. The CDR3: CASSPSSLYQETQYF. CDR3 sequence (DNA): TGTGCCAGCAGCCCCAGTAGCTTGTACCAAGAGACCCAGTACTTC.